This T cell receptor beta chain was captured in a study of T-cell reconstitution after alpha-beta-depleted transplantation in children. The study, taken as a whole, reports: Several hundred expanded graft clones reportedly supplied alpha-beta T cells about two months after transplant. Some patients owed their high day-60 TCRbeta diversity to surviving recipient T cells and thymic progenitors.

This clonotype was detected ten times or more. Its target is not known. The V gene end was trimmed by 1 base and the J gene end by 4 bases; junction bases not matched to a gene: 10. The CDR3 spans 17 residues. The germline CDR1 and CDR2 sequences are LNHNV and YYDKDF (reference sequence). The library targeted TCRbeta and was prepared with unique molecular identifiers. TCRdb passed the PCR reads through MiXCR, listing each CDR3 protein once. The sample lists about 580,000 distinct CDR3 sequences, 23% occurring once. Sequenced material: PBMCs, mostly from graft donor cells, taken 360 days after TCRalphabeta/CD19-depleted stem cell transplant. The V gene is TRBV15, the J gene TRBJ1-3; 7 bases fit TRBD1. The source of this sequence is a boy younger than two who had a stem cell transplant for acute myeloid leukemia, so the T cells may come from the graft donor. The CDR3 sequence is CATSRGKLGTDGNTIYF. The CDR3, as DNA: TGTGCCACCAGCAGAGGGAAGCTCGGGACAGACGGAAACACCATATATTTT.